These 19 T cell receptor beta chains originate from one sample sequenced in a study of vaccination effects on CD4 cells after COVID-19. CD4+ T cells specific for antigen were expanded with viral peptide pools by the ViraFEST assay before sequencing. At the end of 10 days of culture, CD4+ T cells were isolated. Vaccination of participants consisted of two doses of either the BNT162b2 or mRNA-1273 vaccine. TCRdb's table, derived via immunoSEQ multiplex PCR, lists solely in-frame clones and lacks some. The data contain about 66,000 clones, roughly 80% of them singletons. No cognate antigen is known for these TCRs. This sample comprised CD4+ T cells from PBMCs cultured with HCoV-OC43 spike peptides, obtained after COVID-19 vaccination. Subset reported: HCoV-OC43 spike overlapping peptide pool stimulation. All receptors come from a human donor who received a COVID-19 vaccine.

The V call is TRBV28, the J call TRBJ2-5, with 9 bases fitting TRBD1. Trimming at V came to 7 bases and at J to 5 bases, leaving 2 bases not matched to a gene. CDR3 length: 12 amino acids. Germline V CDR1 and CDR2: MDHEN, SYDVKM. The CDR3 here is CASTTGGETQYF. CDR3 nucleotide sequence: TGTGCCAGCACTACAGGGGGCGAGACCCAGTACTTC.

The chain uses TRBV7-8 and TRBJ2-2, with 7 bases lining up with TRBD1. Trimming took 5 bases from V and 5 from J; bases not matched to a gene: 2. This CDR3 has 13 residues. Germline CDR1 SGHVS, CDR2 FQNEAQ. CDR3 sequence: CASSGTATGELFF. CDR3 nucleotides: TGTGCCAGCAGCGGGACAGCTACCGGGGAGCTGTTTTTT.

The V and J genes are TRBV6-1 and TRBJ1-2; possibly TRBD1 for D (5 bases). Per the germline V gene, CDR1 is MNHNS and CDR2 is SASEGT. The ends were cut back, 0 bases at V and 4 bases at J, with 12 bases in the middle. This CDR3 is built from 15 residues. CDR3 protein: CASSEAPGGSYGYTF. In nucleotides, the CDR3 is TGTGCCAGCAGTGAAGCGCCCGGGGGTTCCTATGGCTACACCTTC.

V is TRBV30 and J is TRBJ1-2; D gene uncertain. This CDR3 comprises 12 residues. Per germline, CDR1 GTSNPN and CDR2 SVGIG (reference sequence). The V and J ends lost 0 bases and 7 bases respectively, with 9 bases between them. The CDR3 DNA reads TGTGCCTGGAGTGTACGGGTTACTGGCTACACCTTC. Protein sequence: CAWSVRVTGYTF.

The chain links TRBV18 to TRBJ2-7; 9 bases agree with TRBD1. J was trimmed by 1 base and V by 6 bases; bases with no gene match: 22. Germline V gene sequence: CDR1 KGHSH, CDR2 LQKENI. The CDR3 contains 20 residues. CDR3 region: CASSRDRVRFVFELSYEQYV. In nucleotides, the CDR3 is TGTGCCAGCTCTCGGGACAGGGTCCGTTTTGTGTTTGAATTATCCTACGAGCAGTACGTC.

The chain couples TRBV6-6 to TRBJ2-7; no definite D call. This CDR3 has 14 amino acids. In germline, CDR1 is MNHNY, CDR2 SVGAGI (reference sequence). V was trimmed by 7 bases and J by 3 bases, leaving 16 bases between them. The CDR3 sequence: CASTPTRFVYEQYV. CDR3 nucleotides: TGTGCCAGCACTCCAACCCGATTCGTCTACGAGCAGTACGTC.

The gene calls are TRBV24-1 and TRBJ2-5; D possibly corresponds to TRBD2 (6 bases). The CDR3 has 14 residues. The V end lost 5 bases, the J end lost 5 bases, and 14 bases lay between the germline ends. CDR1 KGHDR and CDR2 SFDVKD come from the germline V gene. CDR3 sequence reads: CATSAKRARETQYF. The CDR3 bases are TGTGCCACCAGTGCAAAGCGGGCCCGGGAGACCCAGTACTTC.

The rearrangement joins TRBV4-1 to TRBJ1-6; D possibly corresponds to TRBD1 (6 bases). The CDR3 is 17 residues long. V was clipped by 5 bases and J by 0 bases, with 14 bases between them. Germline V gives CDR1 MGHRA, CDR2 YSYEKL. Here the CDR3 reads CASSSKRGGSYNSPLHF. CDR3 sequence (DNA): TGCGCCAGCAGCTCCAAAAGGGGGGGCTCCTATAATTCACCCCTCCACTTT.

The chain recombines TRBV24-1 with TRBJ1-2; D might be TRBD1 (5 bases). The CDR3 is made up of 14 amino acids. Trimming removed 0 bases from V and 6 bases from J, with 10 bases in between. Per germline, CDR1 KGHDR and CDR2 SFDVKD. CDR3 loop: CATSDLWQGHGYTF. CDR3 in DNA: TGTGCCACCAGTGATTTGTGGCAGGGTCATGGCTACACCTTC.

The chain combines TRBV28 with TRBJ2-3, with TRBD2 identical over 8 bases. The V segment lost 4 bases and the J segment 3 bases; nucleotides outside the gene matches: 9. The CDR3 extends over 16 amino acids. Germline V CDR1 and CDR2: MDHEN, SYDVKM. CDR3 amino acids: CASSWGSGSGTDTQYF. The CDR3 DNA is TGTGCCAGCAGTTGGGGCAGCGGGAGCGGGACAGATACGCAGTATTTT.

CDR3 residues: CAWSYRVGELFF. Written as DNA, the CDR3 is TGTGCCTGGAGTTATAGGGTCGGGGAGCTGTTTTTT. The V and J genes are TRBV30 and TRBJ2-2; D gene ambiguous. Germline assignment: CDR1 GTSNPN and CDR2 SVGIG (reference sequence). The V end was cut by 2 bases, the J end by 7 bases, with 8 bases between. The CDR3 extends over 12 amino acids.

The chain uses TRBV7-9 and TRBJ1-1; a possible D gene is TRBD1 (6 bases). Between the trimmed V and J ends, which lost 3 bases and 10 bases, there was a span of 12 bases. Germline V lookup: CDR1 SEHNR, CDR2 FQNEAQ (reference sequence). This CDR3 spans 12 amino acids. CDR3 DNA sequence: TGTGCCAGCAGCTTGGTAAACAGGGCAGCTTTCTTT. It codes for CASSLVNRAAFF.

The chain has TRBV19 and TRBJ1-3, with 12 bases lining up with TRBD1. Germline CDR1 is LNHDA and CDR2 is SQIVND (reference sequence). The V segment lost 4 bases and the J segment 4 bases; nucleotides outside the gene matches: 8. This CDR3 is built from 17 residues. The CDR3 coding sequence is TGTGCCAGTAGTACGGGGACAGGGGGCGCGTTGGGAAACACCATATATTTT. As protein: CASSTGTGGALGNTIYF.

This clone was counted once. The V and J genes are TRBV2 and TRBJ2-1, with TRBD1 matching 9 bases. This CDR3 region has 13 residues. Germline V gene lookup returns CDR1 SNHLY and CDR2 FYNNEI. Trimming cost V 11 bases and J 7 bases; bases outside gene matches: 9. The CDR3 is CAGTGTGFNEQFF. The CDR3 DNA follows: TGTGCCGGAACCGGGACAGGGTTTAATGAGCAGTTCTTC.

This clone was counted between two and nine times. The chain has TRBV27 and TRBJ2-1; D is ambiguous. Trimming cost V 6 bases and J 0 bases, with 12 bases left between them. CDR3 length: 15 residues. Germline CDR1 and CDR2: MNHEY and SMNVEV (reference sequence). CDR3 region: CASRRTSVSYNEQFF. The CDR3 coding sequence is TGTGCCAGCAGGAGGACGTCAGTCTCCTACAATGAGCAGTTCTTC.

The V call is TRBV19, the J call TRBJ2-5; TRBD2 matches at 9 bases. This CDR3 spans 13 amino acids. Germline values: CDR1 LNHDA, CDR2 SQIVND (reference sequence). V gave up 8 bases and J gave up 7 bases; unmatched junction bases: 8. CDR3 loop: CASGGLAGGTQYF. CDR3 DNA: TGTGCCAGTGGGGGACTAGCCGGGGGGACCCAGTACTTC.

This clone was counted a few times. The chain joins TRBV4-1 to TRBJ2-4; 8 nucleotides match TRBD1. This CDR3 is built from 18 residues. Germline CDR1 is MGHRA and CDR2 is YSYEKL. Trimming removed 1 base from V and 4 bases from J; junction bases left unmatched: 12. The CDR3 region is CASSQARDGQGSKNIQYF. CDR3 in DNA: TGCGCCAGCAGCCAAGCTAGGGATGGACAGGGTTCAAAAAACATTCAGTACTTC.

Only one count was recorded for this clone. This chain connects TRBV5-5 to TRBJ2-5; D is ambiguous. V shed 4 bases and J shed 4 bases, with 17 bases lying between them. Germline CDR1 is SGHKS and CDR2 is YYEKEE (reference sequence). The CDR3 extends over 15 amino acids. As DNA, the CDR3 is TGTGCCAGCAGCCGATTGCTCACTAAAGGAGAGACCCAGTACTTC. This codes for CASSRLLTKGETQYF.

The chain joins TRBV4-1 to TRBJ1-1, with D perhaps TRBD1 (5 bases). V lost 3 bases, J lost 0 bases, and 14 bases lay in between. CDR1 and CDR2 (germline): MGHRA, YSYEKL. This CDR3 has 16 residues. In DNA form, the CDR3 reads TGCGCCAGCAGCCACTCCCCAGGGAAAATGAACACTGAAGCTTTCTTT. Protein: CASSHSPGKMNTEAFF.